The 23 T cell receptor beta chains reported below all come from one sample, sequenced in a study of preoperative IRX-2 immunotherapy in early breast cancer. Profiling relied on immunoSEQ multiplex PCR, and the TCRdb table lists in-frame clones only, not all of them. The sample includes approximately 13,000 clones, roughly 93% of them seen just once. As for treatment: preoperative locoregional IRX-2 cytokine immunotherapy. Collection of the sample occurred from a patient treated with IRX-2 immunotherapy. Receptors originate from a human donor with breast cancer.

The V call is TRBV5-8, the J call TRBJ1-5; D remains ambiguous. The germline CDR1 and CDR2 sequences are SGHTS and YDEGEE. Trimming removed 6 bases at V and 7 bases at J, with 11 bases between. The CDR3 contains 12 residues. CDR3 DNA: TGTGCCAGCACCGAAAACGCGCAGCCCCAGCATTTT. Its protein product is CASTENAQPQHF.

The chain combines TRBV10-2 with TRBJ2-7, with D possibly TRBD1 on 5 matching bases. V lost 5 bases, J lost 4 bases, and 6 bases lay in between. From germline, CDR1 is WSHSY and CDR2 SAAADI. This CDR3 region has 11 residues. This CDR3 reads CASSQGYEQYV. In DNA, the CDR3 is TGCGCCAGCAGTCAGGGATACGAGCAGTACGTC.

CDR3 region: CASSSGQIYEQYF. CDR3 nucleotides: TGTGCCAGCAGCTCGGGACAGATCTACGAGCAGTACTTC. The V call is TRBV7-8, the J call TRBJ2-7, with 7 bases lining up with TRBD1. The V segment lost 4 bases and the J segment 3 bases; nucleotides outside the gene matches: 3. Germline V gives CDR1 SGHVS, CDR2 FQNEAQ. There are 13 residues in the CDR3.

V gene TRBV5-5 combines with J gene TRBJ1-1; D not resolved. CDR3 length: 13 residues. Germline V CDR1 and CDR2: SGHKS, YYEKEE (reference sequence). V shed 0 bases and J shed 6 bases, with 9 bases lying between them. The CDR3: CASSLGREAEAFF. The CDR3 region has the DNA TGTGCCAGCAGCTTGGGCCGAGAGGCTGAAGCTTTCTTT.

This rearrangement joins TRBV10-3 to TRBJ2-2; tentative D call: TRBD1 (6 bases). The V end was cut by 11 bases, the J end by 3 bases, with 13 bases between. The CDR3 covers 13 residues. Germline V lookup: CDR1 ENHRY, CDR2 SYGVKD. DNA for the CDR3: TGTGCCCACGCAGGGGACGACACCGGGGAGCTGTTTTTT. It specifies CAHAGDDTGELFF.

The chain recombines TRBV20-1 with TRBJ1-1; D possibly corresponds to TRBD1 (5 bases). Germline V lookup: CDR1 DFQATT, CDR2 SNEGSKA (reference sequence). V was pared by 0 bases and J by 12 bases, with 11 bases between. CDR3 length equals 11 residues. The CDR3 reads CSAREGLTPFF. In DNA form, the CDR3 reads TGCAGTGCTAGAGAGGGACTCACACCTTTCTTT.

The chain recombines TRBV2 with TRBJ1-5; no clear D. This CDR3 has 14 residues. The germline gives CDR1 SNHLY, CDR2 FYNNEI. CDR3 sequence (DNA): TGTGCGTATTCGGATGGCAATAGCAATCAGCCCCAGCATTTT. It translates to CAYSDGNSNQPQHF.

The chain is built from TRBV28 and TRBJ2-5; TRBD2 agrees at 10 bases. The CDR3 sequence is 12 residues long. CDR1 is MDHEN, CDR2 SYDVKM, per germline. The J segment lost 5 bases and the V segment lost 6 bases, leaving 0 bases of the junction unmatched. The CDR3 loop is CASRLAGETQYF. Here the CDR3 DNA reads TGTGCCAGCAGACTAGCGGGGGAGACCCAGTACTTC.

This chain uses TRBV15 with TRBJ1-1, with a possible D match to TRBD1 (5 bases). The V end was cut by 4 bases, the J end by 5 bases, with 11 bases between. The CDR3 has 13 residues. Germline CDR1 and CDR2: LNHNV and YYDKDF (reference sequence). DNA of the CDR3: TGTGCCACCAGCACAGGGTCGAGGACTGAAGCTTTCTTT. This translates into CATSTGSRTEAFF.

This rearrangement joins TRBV9 to TRBJ2-3; D unclear. This CDR3 contains 14 residues. Germline CDR1 SGDLS, CDR2 YYNGEE. V was trimmed by 6 bases and J by 6 bases, leaving 17 bases between them. The CDR3: CASKTGPSSDTQYF. The CDR3 DNA reads as TGTGCCAGCAAGACCGGACCTTCGAGCGATACGCAGTATTTT.

This clone occurred once. The rearrangement links TRBV7-3 to TRBJ2-1; D may be TRBD1 or TRBD2 (6 bases each). Germline CDR1 and CDR2: SGHTA and FQGTGA. V was trimmed by 5 bases and J by 5 bases, leaving 16 bases between them. The CDR3 is 15 residues long. The CDR3 DNA reads as TGTGCCAGCAGCCCCGGAGGGGGGCCAAACAATGAGCAGTTCTTC. Residues: CASSPGGGPNNEQFF.

This chain links TRBV5-6 with TRBJ2-1, with TRBD2 matching 12 bases. The CDR3 sequence is 17 residues long. CDR1 and CDR2 from the germline V gene are SGHDT and YYEEEE. The V segment lost 4 bases and the J segment 2 bases; nucleotides outside the gene matches: 7. In nucleotides, the CDR3 is TGTGCCAGCAGCCTCCGGACTAGCGGGGCTACCTACAATGAGCAGTTCTTC. Translation: CASSLRTSGATYNEQFF.

The J gene is TRBJ2-7, the V gene TRBV11-3; 7 bases are a match to TRBD1. Germline V gene lookup returns CDR1 SGHNT and CDR2 YENEEA. CDR3 size: 12 residues. The trim removed 4 bases at V and 6 bases at J, leaving 3 bases unmatched. In DNA, the CDR3 is TGTGCCAGCAGCTCGGGACAGACCGAGCAGTACTTC. This sequence encodes CASSSGQTEQYF.

The V gene is TRBV11-2, the J gene TRBJ2-5, with D perhaps being TRBD1 or TRBD2 (5 bases each). Trimming cost V 5 bases and J 3 bases, with 19 bases left between them. Looked up from germline, CDR1 is SGHAT and CDR2 is FQNNGV. The CDR3 runs 16 residues. CDR3 sequence (DNA): TGTGCCAGCAGCCCATCCCGGGACCCCTGGGAAGAGACCCAGTACTTC. As protein: CASSPSRDPWEETQYF.

This clone was detected only once. The V call is TRBV7-9, the J call TRBJ2-3, with a weak D call TRBD2 (6 bases). V lost 0 bases to trimming and J lost 5 bases, with 21 bases between them. Germline V gene sequence: CDR1 SEHNR, CDR2 FQNEAQ (reference sequence). There are 18 residues in the CDR3. The CDR3 spells CASSLAAGGDSNVDTQYF. The CDR3 DNA reads as TGTGCCAGCAGCTTAGCGGCCGGAGGGGACTCCAACGTAGATACGCAGTATTTT.

The V gene is TRBV27, the J gene TRBJ2-1; 14 nucleotides match TRBD2. The CDR3 covers 14 residues. CDR1 is MNHEY and CDR2 is SMNVEV in the germline V gene (reference sequence). The trim removed 4 bases at V and 9 bases at J, leaving 2 bases unmatched. The CDR3 DNA reads as TGTGCCAGCAGTTCCGGGACTAGCGGGAGTGAGCAGTTCTTC. This codes for CASSSGTSGSEQFF.

This chain uses TRBV18 with TRBJ2-3; D might be TRBD2 (5 bases). V lost 0 bases to trimming and J lost 6 bases, with 7 bases between them. This CDR3 has 13 amino acids. Germline assignment: CDR1 KGHSH and CDR2 LQKENI. CDR3 coding DNA: TGTGCCAGCTCACCACCAACTAGGGATACGCAGTATTTT. This encodes CASSPPTRDTQYF.

As to this clone: The CDR3 end shows no conserved phenylalanine or tryptophan, and so a read error is likely. No DNA is shown, since the ends of the CDR3 on it are uncertain; the CDR3 is the one TCRdb lists. The chain joins TRBV9 to TRBJ1-5. CDR1 and CDR2 (germline): SGDLS, YYNGEE. Including both end residues, the CDR3 is 10 amino acids long. This chain's CDR3 is CASSPPLGAQ.

The chain combines TRBV2 with TRBJ2-7; D uncertain. The CDR3 extends over 14 amino acids. Germline lookup yields CDR1 SNHLY and CDR2 FYNNEI. The V end lost 8 bases, the J end lost 0 bases, and 14 bases lay between the germline ends. The CDR3 nucleotides read TGTGCCAGCGGGGAATCATCAGCCTCCTACGAGCAGTACGTC. It encodes CASGESSASYEQYV.

The V call is TRBV7-9, the J call TRBJ1-1; D might be TRBD1 (6 bases). V was clipped by 5 bases and J by 10 bases, with 14 bases between them. Germline lookup yields CDR1 SEHNR and CDR2 FQNEAQ (reference sequence). The CDR3 is made up of 12 amino acids. CDR3 DNA: TGTGCCAGCAGCGGTAGGGGGTATGGAGCTTTCTTT. The encoded protein is CASSGRGYGAFF.

The rearrangement links TRBV7-8 to TRBJ1-2; tentative D call: TRBD1 (5 bases). V lost 5 bases to trimming and J lost 5 bases, with 18 bases between them. The CDR3 has 15 amino acids. Germline-derived CDR1 and CDR2 are SGHVS and FQNEAQ. This CDR3 reads CASSPTGAENYGYTF. The DNA for the CDR3 is TGTGCCAGCAGCCCGACCGGGGCCGAAAATTATGGCTACACCTTC.

The rearrangement links TRBV7-9 to TRBJ1-1, with D unclear. The CDR3 has 14 amino acids. Trimming took 1 base from V and 0 from J, leaving 6 bases between them. The germline V gene has CDR1 SEHNR and CDR2 FQNEAQ (reference sequence). CDR3 DNA: TGTGCCAGCAGCTTAGGTTATCTGAACACTGAAGCTTTCTTT. Translation gives CASSLGYLNTEAFF. Supplemented by reference TRBV7-9 and TRBJ1-1, the full variable domain reads DTGVSQNPRHKITKRGQNVTFRCDPISEHNRLYWYRQTLGQGPEFLTYFQNEAQLEKSRLLSDRFSAERPKGSFSTLEIQRTEQGDSAMYLCASSLGYLNTEAFFGQGTRLTVV.

This chain connects TRBV14 to TRBJ1-6, with TRBD1 identical over 7 bases. Germline V gene lookup returns CDR1 SGHDN and CDR2 FVKESK. The V segment lost 4 bases and the J segment 10 bases; nucleotides outside the gene matches: 10. The CDR3 extends over 15 amino acids. CDR3 sequence reads: CASSLRQGTRSPLHF. The CDR3 DNA follows: TGTGCCAGCAGCCTTCGACAGGGCACACGGTCACCCCTCCACTTT. Looking up the rest from reference TRBV14 and TRBJ1-6 gives the full variable domain: EAGVTQFPSHSVIEKGQTVTLRCDPISGHDNLYWYRRVMGKEIKFLLHFVKESKQDESGMPNNRFLAERTGGTYSTLKVQPAELEDSGVYFCASSLRQGTRSPLHFGNGTRLTVT.